The rows below give T cell receptor beta chains drawn from one sample of a study of T cell repertoires in cytomegalovirus infection. Their antigens remain unidentified. TCRdb processed the reads anew with MiXCR; each CDR3 protein has one entry. The sample holds 71,000 or so distinct CDR3 sequences, 20% seen once. The specimen was CD8+ T cells from cultured PBMCs, collected from culture after CMV antigen stimulation. The receptors were gathered from a human donor in good health (CMV status not recorded). Some clones in this sample may be carry-over from other donors' samples. Each CDR3 is given with its conserved first and last residue. A D gene is named only where the DNA matches it firmly. The size of a clone is reported for some rows only, either as once, few or many, or as a class for expanded clones.

v_call: TRBV6-2/TRBV6-3
d_call: .
cdr3_length: 13
j_call: TRBJ2-7
clone_size: .
cdr3_aa: CASSYRGFDEQYF
cdr3_nt: TGTGCCAGCAGTTACAGAGGGTTCGACGAGCAGTACTTC

v_call: TRBV7-9
d_call: TRBD1
cdr3_length: 15
j_call: TRBJ1-1
clone_size: few
cdr3_aa: CASSHGQGDGTEAFF
cdr3_nt: TGTGCCAGCAGTCACGGACAGGGCGATGGCACTGAAGCTTTCTTT

v_call: TRBV7-2
d_call: .
cdr3_length: 12
j_call: TRBJ1-1
clone_size: .
cdr3_aa: CASSWTVDRTFF
cdr3_nt: TGTGCCAGCAGCTGGACAGTAGATCGAACTTTCTTT

v_call: TRBV7-2
d_call: .
cdr3_length: 16
j_call: TRBJ1-6
clone_size: .
cdr3_aa: CASSLRTAAVHSPLHF
cdr3_nt: TGTGCCAGCAGCCTCCGGACAGCGGCGGTTCATTCACCCCTCCACTTT

v_call: TRBV7-9
d_call: TRBD1
cdr3_length: 16
j_call: TRBJ1-1
clone_size: .
cdr3_aa: CASSLTSRDRIPEAFF
cdr3_nt: TGTGCCAGCAGCTTAACTTCTCGGGACAGGATCCCTGAAGCTTTCTTT

v_call: TRBV10-3
d_call: .
cdr3_length: 15
j_call: TRBJ1-2
clone_size: .
cdr3_aa: CAISESMDRDYGYTF
cdr3_nt: TGTGCCATCAGTGAGTCGATGGATCGGGACTATGGCTACACCTTC

v_call: TRBV4-2
d_call: .
cdr3_length: 15
j_call: TRBJ2-7
clone_size: few
cdr3_aa: CASSQDVGRVDEQYF
cdr3_nt: TGTGCCAGCAGCCAAGACGTGGGCAGGGTGGACGAGCAGTACTTC

v_call: TRBV6-5
d_call: .
cdr3_length: 14
j_call: TRBJ2-3
clone_size: many
cdr3_aa: CASSWGGAWDTQYF
cdr3_nt: TGTGCCAGCAGCTGGGGGGGGGCCTGGGATACGCAGTATTTT

v_call: TRBV20-1
d_call: .
cdr3_length: 12
j_call: TRBJ1-1
clone_size: few
cdr3_aa: CSAPDQNTEAFF
cdr3_nt: TGCAGTGCGCCCGACCAGAACACTGAAGCTTTCTTT

v_call: TRBV6-2/TRBV6-3
d_call: .
cdr3_length: 13
j_call: TRBJ2-7
clone_size: .
cdr3_aa: CASSYSRSYEQYF
cdr3_nt: TGTGCCAGCAGTTACTCGAGAAGCTACGAGCAGTACTTC

v_call: TRBV7-9
d_call: .
cdr3_length: 16
j_call: TRBJ2-1
clone_size: .
cdr3_aa: CASSPHTPSSYNEQFF
cdr3_nt: TGTGCCAGCAGCCCGCACACCCCGAGCTCCTACAATGAGCAGTTCTTC

v_call: TRBV6-2/TRBV6-3
d_call: TRBD1
cdr3_length: 16
j_call: TRBJ1-5
clone_size: .
cdr3_aa: CDSRRWTGPNNQPQHF
cdr3_nt: TGTGACAGCAGGAGATGGACAGGGCCCAATAATCAGCCCCAGCATTTT

v_call: TRBV12-3/TRBV12-4
d_call: TRBD1
cdr3_length: 16
j_call: TRBJ1-2
clone_size: few
cdr3_aa: CASSLTSLGQGRGYTF
cdr3_nt: TGTGCCAGCAGTTTAACATCCCTGGGACAGGGAAGAGGCTACACCTTC

v_call: TRBV13
d_call: TRBD1
cdr3_length: 14
j_call: TRBJ2-7
clone_size: .
cdr3_aa: CASSQRDRSYEQYF
cdr3_nt: TGTGCCAGCAGCCAGAGGGACAGGTCCTACGAGCAGTACTTC

v_call: TRBV7-6
d_call: TRBD1
cdr3_length: 16
j_call: TRBJ2-4
clone_size: .
cdr3_aa: CASSLSPGTVKNIQYF
cdr3_nt: TGTGCCAGCAGCTTATCCCCCGGGACAGTTAAAAACATTCAGTACTTC

v_call: TRBV19
d_call: .
cdr3_length: 13
j_call: TRBJ2-5
clone_size: .
cdr3_aa: CASSIRVEETQYF
cdr3_nt: TGTGCCAGTAGTATTCGCGTTGAAGAGACCCAGTACTTC

v_call: TRBV12-3/TRBV12-4
d_call: .
cdr3_length: 13
j_call: TRBJ1-1
clone_size: few
cdr3_aa: CASRIGVPTEAFF
cdr3_nt: TGTGCCAGCAGAATTGGAGTGCCCACTGAAGCTTTCTTT

v_call: TRBV27
d_call: .
cdr3_length: 13
j_call: TRBJ2-7
clone_size: few
cdr3_aa: CASSEHRAHEQYF
cdr3_nt: TGTGCCAGCAGCGAACACAGGGCCCACGAGCAGTACTTC

v_call: TRBV12-3/TRBV12-4
d_call: .
cdr3_length: 13
j_call: TRBJ1-4
clone_size: few
cdr3_aa: CASSLSHNEKLFF
cdr3_nt: TGTGCCAGCAGTTTATCTCACAATGAAAAACTGTTTTTT

v_call: TRBV20-1
d_call: TRBD1
cdr3_length: 13
j_call: TRBJ1-6
clone_size: .
cdr3_aa: CSASQGPGSPLHF
cdr3_nt: TGCAGTGCTTCACAGGGGCCTGGTTCACCCCTCCACTTT

v_call: TRBV4-3
d_call: .
cdr3_length: 18
j_call: TRBJ2-1
clone_size: .
cdr3_aa: CASSQDRIPPSSYNEQFF
cdr3_nt: TGCGCCAGCAGCCAAGATCGGATCCCGCCAAGCTCCTACAATGAGCAGTTCTTC

v_call: TRBV7-2
d_call: TRBD1
cdr3_length: 11
j_call: TRBJ2-7
clone_size: .
cdr3_aa: CASSTGTGQYF
cdr3_nt: TGTGCCAGCAGCACCGGGACAGGGCAGTACTTC

v_call: TRBV2
d_call: .
cdr3_length: 14
j_call: TRBJ1-1
clone_size: .
cdr3_aa: CASSEENRATEAFF
cdr3_nt: TGTGCCAGCAGTGAAGAGAACAGGGCCACTGAAGCTTTCTTT

v_call: TRBV27
d_call: .
cdr3_length: 14
j_call: TRBJ2-5
clone_size: .
cdr3_aa: CTSSSAGTWETQYF
cdr3_nt: TGTACCAGCAGTTCCGCAGGGACCTGGGAGACCCAGTACTTC

v_call: TRBV7-2
d_call: .
cdr3_length: 14
j_call: TRBJ1-5
clone_size: .
cdr3_aa: CASSLDRLNQPQHF
cdr3_nt: TGTGCCAGCAGCTTAGATCGGCTCAATCAGCCCCAGCATTTT

v_call: TRBV6-6
d_call: .
cdr3_length: 15
j_call: TRBJ2-1
clone_size: few
cdr3_aa: CASSWSGKAQDEQFF
cdr3_nt: TGTGCCAGCAGTTGGTCCGGGAAGGCTCAGGATGAGCAGTTCTTC

v_call: TRBV6-8
d_call: .
cdr3_length: 15
j_call: TRBJ2-7
clone_size: few
cdr3_aa: CASNPRRENPYEQYF
cdr3_nt: TGTGCCAGCAACCCGCGACGGGAAAATCCCTACGAGCAGTACTTC

v_call: TRBV5-8
d_call: .
cdr3_length: 15
j_call: TRBJ1-5
clone_size: .
cdr3_aa: CASSLYSVPNQPQHF
cdr3_nt: TGTGCCAGCAGCTTGTACAGCGTACCTAATCAGCCCCAGCATTTT

v_call: TRBV6-2/TRBV6-3
d_call: .
cdr3_length: 13
j_call: TRBJ1-1
clone_size: few
cdr3_aa: CASSYLMGRQAFF
cdr3_nt: TGTGCCAGCAGTTACTTGATGGGACGTCAAGCTTTCTTT

v_call: TRBV6-8
d_call: TRBD1
cdr3_length: 14
j_call: TRBJ2-1
clone_size: .
cdr3_aa: CASSYSLDRGEQFF
cdr3_nt: TGTGCCAGCAGTTACTCATTAGACAGGGGTGAGCAGTTCTTC

v_call: TRBV4-1
d_call: .
cdr3_length: 13
j_call: TRBJ2-4
clone_size: .
cdr3_aa: CASSLAGVDIQYF
cdr3_nt: TGCGCCAGCAGCCTAGCCGGGGTTGACATTCAGTACTTC

v_call: TRBV11-2
d_call: TRBD1
cdr3_length: 16
j_call: TRBJ2-5
clone_size: many
cdr3_aa: CASSPRTGTLAETQYF
cdr3_nt: TGTGCCAGCAGCCCCCGGACAGGGACCCTAGCCGAGACCCAGTACTTC

v_call: TRBV4-1
d_call: .
cdr3_length: 13
j_call: TRBJ2-7
clone_size: once
cdr3_aa: CASSQRDSREQYF
cdr3_nt: TGCGCCAGCAGCCAAAGGGACTCTCGGGAGCAGTACTTC

v_call: TRBV5-4
d_call: .
cdr3_length: 14
j_call: TRBJ1-1
clone_size: .
cdr3_aa: CASSLITQATEAFF
cdr3_nt: TGTGCCAGCAGCTTGATTACACAAGCCACTGAAGCTTTCTTT

v_call: TRBV12-5
d_call: .
cdr3_length: 13
j_call: TRBJ2-5
clone_size: few
cdr3_aa: CASGLGQRETQYF
cdr3_nt: TGTGCTAGTGGTTTGGGGCAAAGGGAGACCCAGTACTTC

v_call: TRBV27
d_call: .
cdr3_length: 15
j_call: TRBJ2-1
clone_size: .
cdr3_aa: CASEGFQEGSHEQFF
cdr3_nt: TGTGCCAGCGAAGGATTCCAGGAGGGATCGCATGAGCAGTTCTTC

v_call: TRBV27
d_call: .
cdr3_length: 12
j_call: TRBJ2-4
clone_size: few
cdr3_aa: CATRSRQNIQYF
cdr3_nt: TGTGCCACTAGGAGCAGACAAAACATTCAGTACTTC

v_call: TRBV20-1
d_call: .
cdr3_length: 10
j_call: TRBJ1-1
clone_size: few
cdr3_aa: CSASGGQAFF
cdr3_nt: TGCAGTGCTAGCGGGGGGCAGGCTTTCTTT

v_call: TRBV7-2
d_call: .
cdr3_length: 17
j_call: TRBJ2-6
clone_size: few
cdr3_aa: CASSLSQPISGANVLTF
cdr3_nt: TGTGCCAGCAGCTTATCACAGCCCATTTCTGGGGCCAACGTCCTGACTTTC

v_call: TRBV12-3/TRBV12-4
d_call: TRBD1
cdr3_length: 14
j_call: TRBJ1-1
clone_size: .
cdr3_aa: CASSLGTGETEAFF
cdr3_nt: TGTGCCAGCAGTTTAGGGACAGGGGAAACTGAAGCTTTCTTT

v_call: TRBV12-3/TRBV12-4
d_call: .
cdr3_length: 18
j_call: TRBJ2-7
clone_size: few
cdr3_aa: CASRREPSQKRQYYEQYF
cdr3_nt: TGTGCCAGCAGAAGAGAACCGAGCCAAAAGCGGCAATACTACGAGCAGTACTTC

v_call: TRBV6-1
d_call: TRBD1
cdr3_length: 15
j_call: TRBJ1-5
clone_size: .
cdr3_aa: CASSENSDRGEPQHF
cdr3_nt: TGTGCCAGCAGTGAGAATTCGGACAGGGGGGAGCCCCAGCATTTT

v_call: TRBV27
d_call: TRBD2
cdr3_length: 16
j_call: TRBJ2-3
clone_size: few
cdr3_aa: CASSLTSTSGGDTQYF
cdr3_nt: TGTGCCAGCAGTTTGACTTCGACTAGCGGGGGGGATACGCAGTATTTT

v_call: TRBV7-9
d_call: .
cdr3_length: 12
j_call: TRBJ2-7
clone_size: few
cdr3_aa: CASSFDYYEQYF
cdr3_nt: TGTGCCAGCAGCTTTGACTACTACGAGCAGTACTTC

v_call: TRBV6-2/TRBV6-3
d_call: .
cdr3_length: 14
j_call: TRBJ2-3
clone_size: few
cdr3_aa: CASSHTLGRDTQYF
cdr3_nt: TGTGCCAGCAGCCACACCCTTGGAAGGGATACGCAGTATTTT

v_call: TRBV6-6
d_call: .
cdr3_length: 14
j_call: TRBJ1-1
clone_size: few
cdr3_aa: CASSKGRANTEAFF
cdr3_nt: TGTGCCAGCAGTAAGGGACGGGCGAACACTGAAGCTTTCTTT

v_call: TRBV6-2/TRBV6-3
d_call: .
cdr3_length: 14
j_call: TRBJ1-5
clone_size: few
cdr3_aa: CASSCSTYGQPQHF
cdr3_nt: TGTGCCAGCAGTTGCTCGACTTACGGTCAGCCCCAGCATTTT

v_call: TRBV27
d_call: .
cdr3_length: 13
j_call: TRBJ1-1
clone_size: .
cdr3_aa: CASSFSGRTEAFF
cdr3_nt: TGTGCCAGCAGTTTCAGCGGGAGGACTGAAGCTTTCTTT

v_call: TRBV7-6
d_call: .
cdr3_length: 14
j_call: TRBJ2-7
clone_size: few
cdr3_aa: CASSLAGGRYEQYF
cdr3_nt: TGTGCCAGCAGCTTAGCGGGGGGCCGTTACGAGCAGTACTTC

v_call: TRBV20-1
d_call: .
cdr3_length: 16
j_call: TRBJ1-6
clone_size: .
cdr3_aa: CSARDWGNTYNSPLHF
cdr3_nt: TGCAGTGCTAGAGATTGGGGCAATACCTATAATTCACCCCTCCACTTT

v_call: TRBV6-1
d_call: .
cdr3_length: 13
j_call: TRBJ2-7
clone_size: .
cdr3_aa: CASPGDHSYEQYF
cdr3_nt: TGTGCCAGCCCGGGGGACCACTCCTACGAGCAGTACTTC

v_call: TRBV10-3
d_call: .
cdr3_length: 13
j_call: TRBJ1-1
clone_size: .
cdr3_aa: CAIRGGMNTEAFF
cdr3_nt: TGTGCCATCAGAGGGGGTATGAACACTGAAGCTTTCTTT

v_call: TRBV7-2
d_call: TRBD1
cdr3_length: 16
j_call: TRBJ1-5
clone_size: few
cdr3_aa: CASSELDRGRYQPQHF
cdr3_nt: TGTGCCAGCAGCGAGTTGGACAGGGGGCGGTATCAGCCCCAGCATTTT

v_call: TRBV4-1
d_call: .
cdr3_length: 15
j_call: TRBJ1-1
clone_size: .
cdr3_aa: CASSQNFAVLAEAFF
cdr3_nt: TGCGCCAGCAGCCAAAACTTCGCAGTGCTGGCTGAAGCTTTCTTT

v_call: TRBV7-8
d_call: .
cdr3_length: 13
j_call: TRBJ2-3
clone_size: few
cdr3_aa: CASSSRAEDTQYF
cdr3_nt: TGTGCCAGCAGCTCCCGGGCCGAGGATACGCAGTATTTT

v_call: TRBV7-2
d_call: .
cdr3_length: 16
j_call: TRBJ2-3
clone_size: .
cdr3_aa: CASSLYWRGGTDTQYF
cdr3_nt: TGTGCCAGCAGCTTATATTGGCGGGGAGGCACAGATACGCAGTATTTT